These 10 T cell receptor beta chains originate from one sample sequenced in a study of Ad26.COV2.S vaccination and SARS-CoV-2 variants. TCRdb keeps only in-frame clones here, not all; method: immunoSEQ multiplex PCR. The sample consists of some 640,000 clones, approximately 88% of them appearing once. Treatment in this sample: roughly 19 received Ad26.COV2.S at low or high dose, single or two shots; roughly 5 received placebo; per-sample allocation not given. The investigators took samples on day 63 after the first vaccine or placebo injection. The sequencing used peripheral blood, collected in a trial of Ad26.COV2.S vaccine versus placebo. Every receptor here comes from a person between 18 and 65 years old who received the Ad26.COV2.S COVID-19 vaccine or a placebo.

Only a few counts were recorded for this clone. This chain links TRBV30 with TRBJ1-5, with D uncertain. The ends were cut back, 2 bases at V and 7 bases at J, with 15 bases in the middle. Germline assignment: CDR1 GTSNPN and CDR2 SVGIG (reference sequence). This CDR3 has 14 residues. CDR3 loop: CAWSRGWGNQPQHF. In DNA, the CDR3 is TGTGCCTGGAGTAGAGGCTGGGGTAACCAGCCCCAGCATTTT.

The chain couples TRBV9 to TRBJ2-5; 8 bases agree with TRBD1. The V segment lost 0 bases and the J segment 5 bases; nucleotides outside the gene matches: 9. This CDR3 is 16 amino acids long. Germline CDR1 is SGDLS and CDR2 is YYNGEE. CDR3 DNA: TGTGCCAGCAGCGTAGAAGGGACAGGCCTCTTGGAGACCCAGTACTTC. This sequence encodes CASSVEGTGLLETQYF.

The chain couples TRBV19 to TRBJ1-5; D is perhaps TRBD1 (5 bases). CDR1 and CDR2 from the germline V gene are LNHDA and SQIVND (reference sequence). The ends were cut back, 4 bases at V and 5 bases at J, with 12 bases in the middle. CDR3 length: 14 amino acids. As DNA, the CDR3 is TGTGCCAGTAGTAAAGGAGCAGGGTATCAGCCCCAGCATTTT. Translating gives CASSKGAGYQPQHF.

The chain is built from TRBV5-1 and TRBJ1-6; TRBD1 agrees at 9 bases. The CDR3 has 14 residues. V was clipped by 4 bases and J by 7 bases; unmatched bases: 3. Looked up from germline, CDR1 is SGHRS and CDR2 is YFSETQ. Here the CDR3 DNA reads TGCGCCAGCAGCAGGGACAGGGAAAATTCACCCCTCCACTTT. Translating gives CASSRDRENSPLHF.

This clone was recorded only once. The chain is built from TRBV9 and TRBJ1-1, with no clear D. V lost 4 bases and J lost 6, with 10 bases in between. Germline CDR1 and CDR2: SGDLS and YYNGEE. The CDR3 runs 12 residues. CDR3 residues: CASSPPKAEAFF. The DNA for the CDR3 is TGTGCCAGCAGCCCTCCAAAGGCTGAAGCTTTCTTT.

This rearrangement joins TRBV24-1 to TRBJ2-2; the D call may be TRBD1 or TRBD2 (5 bases each). The germline V and J ends were trimmed by 4 bases and 5 bases, with 13 bases remaining between them. The CDR3 contains 15 residues. The germline gives CDR1 KGHDR, CDR2 SFDVKD. The DNA of the CDR3 is TGTGCCACCAGTGACCGAGGGACCCCTACCGGGGAGCTGTTTTTT. Residues: CATSDRGTPTGELFF.

The chain links TRBV19 to TRBJ2-3; D is uncertain. The CDR3 contains 13 residues. From germline, CDR1 is LNHDA and CDR2 SQIVND (reference sequence). Deletions cut 7 bases from V and 0 bases from J, with 8 bases between. As DNA, the CDR3 is TGTGCCAGTAAGCGACCCAGCACAGATACGCAGTATTTT. This translates into CASKRPSTDTQYF.

This rearrangement joins TRBV5-1 to TRBJ2-2; D not certain. The CDR3 covers 15 residues. The V gene lost 1 base and the J gene lost 0 bases, with 7 bases spanning the gap. Looked up from germline, CDR1 is SGHRS and CDR2 is YFSETQ. The CDR3 here is CASSLTRANTGELFF. CDR3 nucleotides: TGCGCCAGCAGCTTGACTCGCGCGAACACCGGGGAGCTGTTTTTT.

The chain has TRBV6-6 and TRBJ2-3, with D perhaps matching TRBD1 or TRBD2 (7 bases each). V lost 6 bases and J 2 bases, leaving 12 bases between the germline ends. CDR3 length: 14 amino acids. Germline CDR1 reads MNHNY; CDR2 reads SVGAGI (reference sequence). CDR3 sequence (DNA): TGTGCCAGCAGGGGGGAGGGGGCCACAGATACGCAGTATTTT. It codes for CASRGEGATDTQYF.

Worth noting for this clone: The same CDR3 arises from other DNA sequences in this sample as well. In nucleotides, the CDR3 is TGTGCCTGGAGTGTCGGAGAACGTCAGCCCCAGCATTTT. Its protein is CAWSVGERQPQHF. The V and J genes are TRBV30 and TRBJ1-5; D unresolved. The germline V and J ends were trimmed by 0 bases and 6 bases, with 9 bases remaining between them. The CDR3 runs 13 residues. CDR1 and CDR2 from the germline V gene are GTSNPN and SVGIG (reference sequence).